Following are 5 T cell receptor beta chains from one sample sequenced in a study of radiotherapy plus CTLA-4 blockade in lung cancer listed by TCRdb under 2018. Libraries came from the immunoSEQ multiplex PCR assay. In TCRdb, the immuneACCESS table is reduced to in-frame sequences with V and J assigned. These tables do not hold every clone; where another copy was compared, an unresolved V gene accounts for under half, and the others remain unexplained. The sample profile shows around 70,000 clones; approximately 76% of them were found once. Of the sample, 15% to 20% is held by the ten largest clones. The material sequenced was peripheral blood, taken from a patient treated with radiotherapy plus ipilimumab. The receptors come from a human donor with non-small cell lung cancer whose response to radiotherapy plus ipilimumab could not be evaluated. Some clones in this sample may be carry-over from other donors' samples.

V usage is TRBV2 and J usage is TRBJ2-5, with a possible D match to TRBD1 (6 bases). From germline, CDR1 is SNHLY and CDR2 FYNNEI. V was pared by 6 bases and J by 5 bases, with 13 bases between. The CDR3 has 13 amino acids. Here the CDR3 reads CASSRGGRETQYF. As DNA, the CDR3 is TGTGCCAGCAGCAGGGGTGGACGGGAGACCCAGTACTTC.

This rearrangement joins TRBV19 to TRBJ1-5, with D perhaps TRBD1 (6 bases). V was shortened by 5 bases and J by 0 bases, with 17 bases between the two germline ends. Germline CDR1 and CDR2: LNHDA and SQIVND (reference sequence). This CDR3 comprises 17 residues. CDR3 sequence: CASSSNPGQPSNQPQHF. DNA for the CDR3: TGTGCCAGTAGTTCGAATCCGGGACAACCTAGCAATCAGCCCCAGCATTTT. The full variable domain, rest sourced from reference TRBV19 and TRBJ1-5, is DGGITQSPKYLFRKEGQNVTLSCEQNLNHDAMYWYRQDPGQGLRLIYYSQIVNDFQKGDIAEGYSVSREKKESFPLTVTSAQKNPTAFYLCASSSNPGQPSNQPQHFGDGTRLSIL.

This chain joins TRBV5-4 and TRBJ2-5, with 10 bases fitting TRBD1. CDR3 length equals 16 residues. The germline V gene encodes CDR1 SGHNT and CDR2 YYREEE (reference sequence). V shed 2 bases, J shed 1 base, and the junction held 5 bases outside the gene matches. The CDR3: CASSLLGQGVQETQYF. In DNA form, the CDR3 reads TGTGCCAGCAGCTTACTCGGACAGGGGGTCCAAGAGACCCAGTACTTC.

The chain is built from TRBV28 and TRBJ2-6; D unclear. Germline CDR1 is MDHEN and CDR2 is SYDVKM. The CDR3 has 14 residues. V was shortened by 4 bases and J by 0 bases, with 4 bases between the two germline ends. CDR3 coding DNA: TGTGCCAGCAGTTGGGCCTCTGGGGCCAACGTCCTGACTTTC. Its translation is CASSWASGANVLTF.

The gene calls are TRBV7-2 and TRBJ1-2; 8 bases match TRBD1. V lost 0 bases, J lost 8 bases, and 8 bases stayed unmatched. CDR1 is SGHTA, CDR2 FQGNSA, per germline. This CDR3 has 15 residues. In DNA form, the CDR3 reads TGTGCCAGCAGCTTAGCGAACAGGGGGGGCGGCGGCTACACCTTC. Translated: CASSLANRGGGGYTF.